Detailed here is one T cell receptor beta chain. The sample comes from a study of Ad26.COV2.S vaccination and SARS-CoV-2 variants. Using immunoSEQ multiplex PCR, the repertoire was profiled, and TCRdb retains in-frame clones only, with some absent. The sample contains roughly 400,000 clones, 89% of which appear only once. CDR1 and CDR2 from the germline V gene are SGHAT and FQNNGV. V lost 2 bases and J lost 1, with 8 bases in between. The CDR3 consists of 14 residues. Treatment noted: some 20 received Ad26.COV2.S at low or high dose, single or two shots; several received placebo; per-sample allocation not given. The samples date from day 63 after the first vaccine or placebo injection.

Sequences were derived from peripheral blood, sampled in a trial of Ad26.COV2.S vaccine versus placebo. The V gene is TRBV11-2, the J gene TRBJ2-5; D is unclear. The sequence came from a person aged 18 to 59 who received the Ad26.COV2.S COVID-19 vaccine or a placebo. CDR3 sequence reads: CASSLLTGQETQYF. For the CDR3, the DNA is TGTGCCAGCAGCTTACTGACGGGCCAAGAGACCCAGTACTTC.